Sequencing of this T cell receptor beta chain was carried out in a study of identifying expanded T cells in peripheral blood. Broader study findings: Over approximately two and four weeks, about 15 and 19 clones changed, versus around 1.3 between replicates. Variance in clone template counts between approximately two-week samples significantly increased with total template count across all healthy donors.

This clone was picked up one time. Its antigen is undetermined. The CDR3 totals 16 residues. The germline V gene encodes CDR1 SGHRS and CDR2 YFSETQ. After removal of 0 bases from V and 8 bases from J, the junction contained 8 bases not matched to a gene. Sequenced by immunoSEQ multiplex PCR; TCRdb stores in-frame clones only, minus some. The sample consists of tens of thousands of clones, about nine tenths of them appearing once. The clonotype was recovered from a person aged 18-69 years in good health. The specimen was blood. This chain joins TRBV5-1 and TRBJ2-4, with TRBD2 identical over 10 bases. In DNA, the CDR3 is TGCGCCAGCAGCTTGGGAATATCTAGCGGGAGTTACATTCAGTACTTC. Translated, it gives CASSLGISSGSYIQYF.